A selection of T cell receptor beta chains follows, all from one sample in a study of cytomegalovirus exposure and HLA in healthy donors. The method was immunoSEQ multiplex PCR; TCRdb's version includes in-frame clones alone and lacks a portion of them. This sample has over 65,000 clones, with 70% to 80% found just once. The specimen sequenced was PBMCs. Receptors originate from a man aged 50-60 years in good health and CMV-seronegative. The CDR3 runs from the conserved cysteine through the conserved F or W. D genes are given only for firm matches. Rows give clone size only sometimes, using once, few, many, or a class for an expanded clone.

j_call clone_size d_call v_call cdr3_nt cdr3_aa
TRBJ1-5 NA NA TRBV27 TGTGCCAGCAGTTTCTCCAGGGTGTATCAGCCCCAGCATTTT CASSFSRVYQPQHF
TRBJ1-2 NA NA TRBV5-1 TGCGCCAGCAGCTTGGCAGGGGACGCCACCGAGAACTATGGCTACACCTTC CASSLAGDATENYGYTF
TRBJ1-2 once NA TRBV28 TGTGCCAGCAGCCAACCGGGGGGCTACACCTTC CASSQPGGYTF
TRBJ2-1 NA TRBD1 TRBV18 TGTGCCAGCTCACCGGGAGCCGAGGGGACAGGGGACTACAATGAGCAGTTCTTC CASSPGAEGTGDYNEQFF
TRBJ1-2 NA TRBD1 TRBV6-1 TGTGCCAGCAGGGGCGGGACAGCTGGGCCCCTAGGCTACACCTTC CASRGGTAGPLGYTF
TRBJ1-5 NA TRBD1 TRBV7-9 TGTGCCAGCAGCTATACAGGGGTTCATCAGCCCCAGCATTTT CASSYTGVHQPQHF
TRBJ2-6 NA NA TRBV19 TGTGCCAGTAGTATACACAGCCTCCGGGGGGCCAACGTCCTGACTTTC CASSIHSLRGANVLTF
TRBJ1-6 NA NA TRBV20-1 TGCCCCGCAGGGGTTACACCCCTCCACTTT CPAGVTPLHF
TRBJ1-1 NA NA TRBV6-6 TGTGCCAGCAGTTACTCTGGGGAGGGCACTGAAGCTTTCTTT CASSYSGEGTEAFF
TRBJ2-7 NA NA TRBV4-2 TGTGCCAGCAGCCAACGTATCTCCTACGAGCAGTACTTC CASSQRISYEQYF
TRBJ1-5 NA NA TRBV30 TGTGCCTGGAGTGGGCAGGGTGGGCAGCCCCAGCATTTT CAWSGQGGQPQHF
TRBJ2-5 NA NA TRBV10-3 TGTGCCATCAGTTACTCGAAAGAGACCCAGTACTTC CAISYSKETQYF
TRBJ1-1 NA NA TRBV7-6 TGTGCCAGCAGCTTAGATCCGTACTCTGAAGCTTTCTTT CASSLDPYSEAFF
TRBJ2-7 NA TRBD2 TRBV18 TGTGCCAGCTCACCACGGGATAGCGGGGGGATGTTCTCCTACGAGCAGTACTTC CASSPRDSGGMFSYEQYF
TRBJ1-1 NA NA TRBV5-1 TGCGCCAGCAGCCCCAGGACCGGTGGGAGCACTGAAGCTTTCTTT CASSPRTGGSTEAFF
TRBJ1-5 NA TRBD1 TRBV28 TGTGCCAGCAGTTTCCCGGACAGGGGTCAACAGCATTTT CASSFPDRGQQHF
TRBJ1-6 NA TRBD1 TRBV29-1 TGCAGCGTAGGGGACAGGGGAAATTCACCCCTCCACTTT CSVGDRGNSPLHF
TRBJ1-2 NA NA TRBV19 TGTGCCAGTAGCCTAATACAGGGAGGGCATGGCTACACCTTC CASSLIQGGHGYTF
TRBJ2-5 NA TRBD1 TRBV27 TGTGCCAGCAGTTTAAACAGGGGTACCCAAGAGACCCAGTACTTC CASSLNRGTQETQYF
TRBJ2-5 NA NA TRBV19 TGTGCCAGTAGTATAAATGGGGGGTCCATCCAGTACTTC CASSINGGSIQYF
TRBJ2-7 NA NA TRBV5-1 TGCGCCAGCAGCTGGGGGGACTTAAGCTCCTACGAGCAGTACTTC CASSWGDLSSYEQYF
TRBJ1-6 NA TRBD1 TRBV4-1 TGCGCCAGCAGCCAAGGGTCCGGGACAGGGTATAATTCACCCCTCCACTTT CASSQGSGTGYNSPLHF
TRBJ1-2 NA NA TRBV5-6 TGTGCCAGCAGCTTGGGGGGGTTGGGACAACCGGTTTATGGCTACACCTTC CASSLGGLGQPVYGYTF
TRBJ1-2 NA TRBD1 TRBV7-2 TGTGCCAGCAGCCGACAGGGTCCGGATGGCTACACCTTC CASSRQGPDGYTF
TRBJ1-5 once NA TRBV2 TGTGCCAGCAGTGAAGGGGGCATTCCCCAGCATTTT CASSEGGIPQHF
TRBJ2-4 NA NA TRBV30 TGTGCCAGCTATTGGACCGGGGGAAACATTCAGTACTTC CASYWTGGNIQYF
TRBJ2-7 NA NA TRBV7-2 TGTGCCAGCAGCTTAGGGGGCAGGGCACACGAGCAGTACTTC CASSLGGRAHEQYF
TRBJ1-6 NA NA TRBV2 TGTGCCAGCAGTCGTACAGGAAATTCACCCCTCCACTTT CASSRTGNSPLHF
TRBJ2-7 NA NA TRBV25-1 TGTGCCAGCAGAGACTACGAGCAGTACTTC CASRDYEQYF
TRBJ2-2 NA TRBD1 TRBV4-1 TGCGCCAGCAGCCAACTACAGGGGGCAGGCGGGGAGCTGTTTTTT CASSQLQGAGGELFF
TRBJ2-5 NA NA TRBV11-2 TGTGCCAGCAGCTTAGATCCGAGAGAGACCCAGTACTTC CASSLDPRETQYF
TRBJ2-3 NA NA TRBV6-5 TGTGCCAGCAGTTACTCGCCCTGGGCGGGGACAGATACGCAGTATTTT CASSYSPWAGTDTQYF
TRBJ1-1 NA NA TRBV19 TGTGCCAGTAGTATGAAGGGGACTGAAGCTTTCTTT CASSMKGTEAFF
TRBJ2-7 NA NA TRBV19 TGTGCCAGTAGCCCGACAGTGTTCCACGAGCAGTACTTC CASSPTVFHEQYF
TRBJ1-4 few NA TRBV5-1 TGCGCCAGCAGTGAGACTCCAACGAAGGAAAAACTGTTTTTT CASSETPTKEKLFF
TRBJ1-1 NA NA TRBV7-8 TGTGCCAGCAGCAACCCGGGGGGGGGCACTGAAGCTTTCTTT CASSNPGGGTEAFF